The rows below give T cell receptor beta chains drawn from one sample of a study of T cells of healthy individuals. From the 5' RACE reads, TCRdb called clonotypes with MiXCR, one entry per CDR3 protein. The repertoire consists of some 100,000 distinct CDR3 sequences, with approximately 18% occurring once and the leading ten covering 6% to 8%. These receptors were obtained from a human donor in good health. CDR3s include the opening cysteine and the closing phenylalanine or tryptophan. A D gene is named only where the DNA matches it firmly. The listing skips clone size in some rows; elsewhere it reads once, few, many or a size class.

V	D	size	J	DNA	CDR3
TRBV7-2	TRBD1	many	TRBJ1-3	TGTGCCAGCAGCTACCCCGGACAGGCCGCTGGAAACACCATATATTTT	CASSYPGQAAGNTIYF
TRBV29-1	NA	few	TRBJ2-7	TGCAGCGTCGGAGACGGACAGACCTACGAGCAGTACTTC	CSVGDGQTYEQYF
TRBV12-3/TRBV12-4	NA	NA	TRBJ2-5	TGTGCCAGCAGTTTAGGGACCGCAGAGACCCAGTACTTC	CASSLGTAETQYF
TRBV5-6	NA	once	TRBJ2-3	TGTGCCAGCACCAGGACAGCTAGCACAGATACGCAGTATTTT	CASTRTASTDTQYF
TRBV11-2	NA	few	TRBJ2-3	TGTGCCAGCAGCCCCCCGTCCGGGGCCCTCACAGATACGCAGTATTTT	CASSPPSGALTDTQYF
TRBV5-5	TRBD2	few	TRBJ2-5	TGTGCCAGCCCAGGGGCTAGCGGGAGTCAAGAGACCCAGTACTTC	CASPGASGSQETQYF
TRBV6-4	TRBD2	NA	TRBJ2-2	TGTGCCAGCAGTGACTCGGGGACTAGCACCGGGGAGCTGTTTTTT	CASSDSGTSTGELFF
TRBV4-3	NA	many	TRBJ2-4	TGCGCCAGCAGCCCCGCTACCTCGACCGGACGGAGATACATTCAGTACTTC	CASSPATSTGRRYIQYF
TRBV7-9	NA	NA	TRBJ2-1	TGTGCCAGCAGCCCGGACCTCCCGAATGAGCAGTTCTTC	CASSPDLPNEQFF
TRBV6-2/TRBV6-3	NA	NA	TRBJ2-4	TGTGCCAGCAGTTTCTCGGGGATAGGAGCCAAAAACATTCAGTACTTC	CASSFSGIGAKNIQYF
TRBV27	NA	NA	TRBJ2-3	TGTGCCAGCAGTCCCCGGGAGAGCGGGACGCAGTATTTT	CASSPRESGTQYF
TRBV6-5	NA	many	TRBJ1-4	TGTGCCAGCCGGAACACAGGGTTCCGTGAAAAACTGTTTTTT	CASRNTGFREKLFF
TRBV2	NA	few	TRBJ2-3	TGTGCCAGCAGTGAGGTCCTTCCGCGGGCCGGTACAGATACGCAGTATTTT	CASSEVLPRAGTDTQYF
TRBV18	TRBD2	many	TRBJ2-7	TGTGCCAGCTCACCAAGCGGGGACGAGCAGTACTTC	CASSPSGDEQYF
TRBV29-1	NA	NA	TRBJ1-1	TGCAGCGTTGCGAGCCCGGGACGGAAGAACACTGAAGCTTTCTTT	CSVASPGRKNTEAFF
TRBV12-5	NA	few	TRBJ1-1	TGTGCTAGTGGTTTAGAACAGGGCACTGAAGCTTTCTTT	CASGLEQGTEAFF
TRBV12-3/TRBV12-4	TRBD1	NA	TRBJ2-5	TGTGCCAGCAGCGGGGACAGGGGTGAAGAGACCCAGTACTTC	CASSGDRGEETQYF
TRBV11-2	TRBD1	many	TRBJ1-2	TGTGCCAGCAGCATATACAGGGGGCGGAAGAATGGCTACACCTTC	CASSIYRGRKNGYTF
TRBV7-2	NA	NA	TRBJ1-1	TGTGCCAGCAGCTTGAAGACAGGTCACCCTGAAGCTTTCTTT	CASSLKTGHPEAFF
TRBV7-6	NA	few	TRBJ2-3	TGTGCCAGCAGCTTAAGTCCTCTAGGAGATACGCAGTATTTT	CASSLSPLGDTQYF
TRBV4-2	NA	NA	TRBJ1-5	TGTGCCAGCGGGCCTCCAGGAAATCAGCCCCAGCATTTT	CASGPPGNQPQHF
TRBV7-9	NA	few	TRBJ1-5	TGTGCCAGCACGATTGGGGGCAGCAATCAGCCCCAGCATTTT	CASTIGGSNQPQHF
TRBV28	NA	few	TRBJ2-7	TGTGCCAGCAGTTTACGGTCGGCGGACACTAGGGAGTACTTC	CASSLRSADTREYF
TRBV7-7	TRBD1	once	TRBJ2-3	TGTGCTAGCAGCCGGGACAGGGTAGATACGCAGTATTTT	CASSRDRVDTQYF
TRBV5-1	NA	NA	TRBJ1-5	TGCGCCAGCAGCTTGCGCAGGAAGGACCAGCCCCAGCATTTT	CASSLRRKDQPQHF
TRBV7-2	TRBD2	many	TRBJ2-1	TGTGCCAGCAGCTTAGGACTAGCGGGGGCCTACAATGAGCAGTTCTTC	CASSLGLAGAYNEQFF
TRBV9	NA	many	TRBJ1-6	TGTGCCAGCAGCGTTAGAGGGTTTAATGATTCACCCCTCCACTTT	CASSVRGFNDSPLHF
TRBV6-2/TRBV6-3	TRBD2	NA	TRBJ2-5	TGTGCCAGCAGTTCCGCGACTAGCGGGATCTGGGAGACCCAGTACTTC	CASSSATSGIWETQYF
TRBV28	NA	few	TRBJ2-1	TGTGCCAGCAGTCCCCTCCGGGGTAGGAGGATTGAGCAGTTCTTC	CASSPLRGRRIEQFF
TRBV5-1	TRBD2	few	TRBJ2-4	TGCGCCAGCAGCTCCGGACTAGCGGGGATAGCCAAAAACATTCAGTACTTC	CASSSGLAGIAKNIQYF
TRBV12-3/TRBV12-4	NA	NA	TRBJ2-7	TGTGCCAGCAGTCCAGAGGCTTACGAGCAGTACTTC	CASSPEAYEQYF
TRBV6-4	NA	many	TRBJ1-2	TGTGCCAGCAGTGACTCGTTCCGTGGCGGCAACTATGGCTACACCTTC	CASSDSFRGGNYGYTF
TRBV20-1	NA	NA	TRBJ2-1	TGCAGTGCTAGAGGTCCTCACAATGAGCAGTTCTTC	CSARGPHNEQFF
TRBV10-3	NA	NA	TRBJ2-3	TGTGCCATCAAGGGTGGGCGAGGCGCCCTCACAGATACGCAGTATTTT	CAIKGGRGALTDTQYF
TRBV28	TRBD1	many	TRBJ2-7	TGTGCCAGCAGTTCTACTCGACAGGGCTACGAGCAGTACTTC	CASSSTRQGYEQYF
TRBV6-1	NA	many	TRBJ1-5	TGTGCCAGCAGAAGCGAACAGGATCCCAATCAGCCCCAGCATTTT	CASRSEQDPNQPQHF
TRBV6-5	NA	many	TRBJ2-3	TGTGCCAGCCGTAGGGAAGGCGGGGGCCACACAGATACGCAGTATTTT	CASRREGGGHTDTQYF
TRBV12-3/TRBV12-4	TRBD1	few	TRBJ2-1	TGTGCCAGCAGTCCCTGGACAGGTATGATGATTGAGCAGTTCTTC	CASSPWTGMMIEQFF
TRBV20-1	NA	NA	TRBJ1-6	TGCAGTGCTAGTCATCTCTCTTTGTATTCACCCCTCCACTTT	CSASHLSLYSPLHF
TRBV20-1	TRBD2	few	TRBJ2-2	TGCAGTGCTAGAGGCCCGGGACTAGCAACCGGGGAGCTGTTTTTT	CSARGPGLATGELFF
TRBV20-1	NA	NA	TRBJ1-5	TGCAGTGCTAACTCGCAGACCGGGAGCAATCAGCCCCAGCATTTT	CSANSQTGSNQPQHF
TRBV24-1	TRBD2	NA	TRBJ2-1	TGTGCCACCAGTGCCTCCCCGGGACTAGCAGCCCTGAGCTCCTACAATGAGCAGTTCTTC	CATSASPGLAALSSYNEQFF
TRBV6-5	NA	NA	TRBJ2-7	TGTGCCAGCAGTTATGCTTGGGGGGCCTACGAGCAGTACTTC	CASSYAWGAYEQYF
TRBV19	NA	many	TRBJ2-3	TGTGCCAGTAGTATTCCCGGAAATACGCAGTATTTT	CASSIPGNTQYF
TRBV2	TRBD2	few	TRBJ2-1	TGTGCCAGCAGGGCAGCTAGCGGGAGTTACAATGAGCAGTTCTTC	CASRAASGSYNEQFF
TRBV2	NA	few	TRBJ1-5	TGTGCCAGCAGTCCGGACGGGGGGTATTGGCCCCAGCATTTT	CASSPDGGYWPQHF
TRBV4-1	TRBD2	few	TRBJ2-7	TGCGCCAGCAGCTCCGGACTAGGTGTCTACGAGCAGTACTTC	CASSSGLGVYEQYF